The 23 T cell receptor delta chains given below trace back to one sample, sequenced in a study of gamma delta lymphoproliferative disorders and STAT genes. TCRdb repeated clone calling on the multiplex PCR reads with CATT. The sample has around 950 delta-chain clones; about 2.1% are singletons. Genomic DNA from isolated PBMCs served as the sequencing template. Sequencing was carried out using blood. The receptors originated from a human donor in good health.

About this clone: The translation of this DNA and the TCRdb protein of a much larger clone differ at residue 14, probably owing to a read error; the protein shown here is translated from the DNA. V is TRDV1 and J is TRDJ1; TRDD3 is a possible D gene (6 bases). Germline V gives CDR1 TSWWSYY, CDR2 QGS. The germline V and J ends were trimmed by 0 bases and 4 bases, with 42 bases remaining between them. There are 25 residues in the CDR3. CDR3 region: CALGELHVRVPSYRGTFPTGDKLIF. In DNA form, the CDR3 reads TGTGCTCTTGGGGAACTCCACGTTCGTGTTCCTTCATACCGGGGGACTTTTCCCACGGGCGATAAACTCATCTTT.

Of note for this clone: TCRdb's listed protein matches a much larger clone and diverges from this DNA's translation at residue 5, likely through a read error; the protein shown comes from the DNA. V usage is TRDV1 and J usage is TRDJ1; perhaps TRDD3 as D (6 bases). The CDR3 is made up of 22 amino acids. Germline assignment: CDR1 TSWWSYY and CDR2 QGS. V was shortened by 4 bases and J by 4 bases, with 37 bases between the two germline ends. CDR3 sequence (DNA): TGTGCTCTTGGGGGGGCATCACACGAGTTTAAACCTTGGAATCTGGGGAGCGATAAACTCATCTTT. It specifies CALGGASHEFKPWNLGSDKLIF.

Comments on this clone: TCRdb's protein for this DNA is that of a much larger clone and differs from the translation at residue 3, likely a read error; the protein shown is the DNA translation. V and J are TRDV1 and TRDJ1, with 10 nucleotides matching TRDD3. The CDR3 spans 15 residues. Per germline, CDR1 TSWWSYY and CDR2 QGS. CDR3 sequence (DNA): TGTGCTCCTGGGGAACTTCGGGGGATACGTACAAAACTCATCTTT. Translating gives CAPGELRGIRTKLIF.

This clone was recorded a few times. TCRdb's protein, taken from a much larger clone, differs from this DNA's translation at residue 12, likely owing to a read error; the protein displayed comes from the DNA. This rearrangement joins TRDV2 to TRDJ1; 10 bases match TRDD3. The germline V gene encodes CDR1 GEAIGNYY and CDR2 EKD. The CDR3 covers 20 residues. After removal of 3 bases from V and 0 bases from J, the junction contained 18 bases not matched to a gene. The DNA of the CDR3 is TGTGCCTGTGACCTAGTACGGGGGGATACGAATGAGGGAGACACCGATAAACTCATCTTT. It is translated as CACDLVRGDTNEGDTDKLIF.

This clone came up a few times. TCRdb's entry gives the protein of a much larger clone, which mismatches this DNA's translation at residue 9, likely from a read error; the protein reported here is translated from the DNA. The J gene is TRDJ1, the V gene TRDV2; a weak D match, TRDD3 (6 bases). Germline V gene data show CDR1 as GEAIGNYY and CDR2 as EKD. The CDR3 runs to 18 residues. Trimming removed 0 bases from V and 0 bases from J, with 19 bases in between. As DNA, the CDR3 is TGTGCCTGTGACACCGTAACTGGGAGACGGATGTACACCGATAAACTCATCTTT. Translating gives CACDTVTGRRMYTDKLIF.

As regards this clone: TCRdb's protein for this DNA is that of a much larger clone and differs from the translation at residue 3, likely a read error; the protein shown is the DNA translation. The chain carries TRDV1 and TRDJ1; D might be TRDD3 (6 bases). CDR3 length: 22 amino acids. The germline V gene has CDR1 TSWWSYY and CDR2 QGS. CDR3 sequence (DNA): TGTGCTCCTGGGGAGGCATCACACGAGTTTAAACCTTGGAATCTGGGGAGCGATAAACTCATCTTT. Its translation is CAPGEASHEFKPWNLGSDKLIF.

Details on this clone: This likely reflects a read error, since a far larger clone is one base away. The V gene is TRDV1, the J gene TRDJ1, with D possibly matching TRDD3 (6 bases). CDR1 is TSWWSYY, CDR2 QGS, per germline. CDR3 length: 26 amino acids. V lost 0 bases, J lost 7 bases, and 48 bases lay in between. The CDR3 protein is CALGELYRGLRAGDRILTRTGSKLIF. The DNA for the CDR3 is TGTGCTCTTGGGGAACTATATCGCGGGCTTCGTGCTGGGGATCGTATTCTCACCCGTACGGGGTCTAAACTCATCTTT.

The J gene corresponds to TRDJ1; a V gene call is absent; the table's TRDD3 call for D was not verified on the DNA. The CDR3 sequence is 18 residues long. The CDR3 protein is CALGEREYAVLGPDKLIF. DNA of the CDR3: TGTGCTCTTGGGGAACGGGAATATGCGGTCCTGGGACCGGATAAACTCATCTTT.

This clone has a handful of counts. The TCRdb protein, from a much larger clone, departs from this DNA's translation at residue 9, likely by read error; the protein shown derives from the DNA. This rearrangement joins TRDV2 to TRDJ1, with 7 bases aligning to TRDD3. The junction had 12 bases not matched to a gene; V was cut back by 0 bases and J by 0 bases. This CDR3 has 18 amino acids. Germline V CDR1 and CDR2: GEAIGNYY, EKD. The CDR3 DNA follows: TGTGCCTGTGACACCGTAACTGGGGAACGGATGTACACCGATAAACTCATCTTT. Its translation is CACDTVTGERMYTDKLIF.

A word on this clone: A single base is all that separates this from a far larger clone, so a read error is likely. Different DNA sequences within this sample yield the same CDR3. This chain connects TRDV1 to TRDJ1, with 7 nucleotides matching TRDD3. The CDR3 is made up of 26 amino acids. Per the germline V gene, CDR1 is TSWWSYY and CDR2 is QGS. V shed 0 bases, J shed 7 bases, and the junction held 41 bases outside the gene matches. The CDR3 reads CALGELYRGLRTGDRILTRTGSKLIF. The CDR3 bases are TGTGCTCTTGGGGAACTATATCGCGGGCTTCGTACTGGGGACCGTATTCTCACCCGTACGGGGTCTAAACTCATCTTT.

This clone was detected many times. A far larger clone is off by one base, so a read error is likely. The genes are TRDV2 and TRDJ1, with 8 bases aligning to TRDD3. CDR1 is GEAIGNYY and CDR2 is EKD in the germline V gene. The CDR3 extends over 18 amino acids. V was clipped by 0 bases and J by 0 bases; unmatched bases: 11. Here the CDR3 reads CACDTVLPTGGHTDKLIF. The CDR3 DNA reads TGTGCCTGTGACACCGTTTTGCCTACTGGGGGGCACACCGATAAACTCATCTTT.

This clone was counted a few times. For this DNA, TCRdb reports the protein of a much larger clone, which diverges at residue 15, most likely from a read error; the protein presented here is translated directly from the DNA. DNA for the CDR3: TGTGCCTGTGACACCGTACTGGGGGATACGCGCCTGACCGATGAACTCATCTTT. Translated, it gives CACDTVLGDTRLTDELIF. The chain couples TRDV2 to TRDJ1, with 13 bases lining up with TRDD3. This CDR3 has 18 amino acids. From germline, CDR1 is GEAIGNYY and CDR2 EKD.

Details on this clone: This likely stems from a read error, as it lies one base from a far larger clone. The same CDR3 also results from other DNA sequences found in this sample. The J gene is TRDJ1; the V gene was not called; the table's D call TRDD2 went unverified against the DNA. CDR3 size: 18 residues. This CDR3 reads CASLCLPTALGNGGQLIF. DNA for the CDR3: TGTGCTTCATTGTGCCTTCCTACAGCGCTGGGAAACGGCGGTCAACTCATCTTT.

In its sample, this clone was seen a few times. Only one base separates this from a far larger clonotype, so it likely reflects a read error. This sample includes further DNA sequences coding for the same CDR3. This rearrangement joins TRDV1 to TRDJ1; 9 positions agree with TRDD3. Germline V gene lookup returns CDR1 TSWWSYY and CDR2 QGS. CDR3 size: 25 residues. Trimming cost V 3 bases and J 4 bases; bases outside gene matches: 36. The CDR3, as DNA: TGTGCTCTTGGGGAGCTCCACGTTCGTGTTCCTTCATACTGGGGGACTTTTCCCACGGGCGATAAACTCATCTTT. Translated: CALGELHVRVPSYWGTFPTGDKLIF.

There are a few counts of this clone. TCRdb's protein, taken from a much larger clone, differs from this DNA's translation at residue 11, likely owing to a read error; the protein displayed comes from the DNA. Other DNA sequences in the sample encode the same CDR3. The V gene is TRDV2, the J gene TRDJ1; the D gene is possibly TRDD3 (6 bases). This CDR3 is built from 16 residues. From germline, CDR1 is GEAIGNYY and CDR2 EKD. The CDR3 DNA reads TGCGCCTGTGACACCGTCGGTGGGGGGGCCGGCGATAAACTCATCTTT. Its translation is CACDTVGGGAGDKLIF.

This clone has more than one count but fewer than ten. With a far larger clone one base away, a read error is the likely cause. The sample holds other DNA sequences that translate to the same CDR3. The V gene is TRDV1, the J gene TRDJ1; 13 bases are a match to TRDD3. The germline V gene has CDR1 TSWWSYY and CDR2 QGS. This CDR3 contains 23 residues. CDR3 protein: CALGELGYPMFTGGYVNTDKLIF. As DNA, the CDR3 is TGTGCTCTTGGGGAACTAGGATACCCAATGTTTACTGGGGGATACGTAAACACCGATAAGCTCATCTTT.

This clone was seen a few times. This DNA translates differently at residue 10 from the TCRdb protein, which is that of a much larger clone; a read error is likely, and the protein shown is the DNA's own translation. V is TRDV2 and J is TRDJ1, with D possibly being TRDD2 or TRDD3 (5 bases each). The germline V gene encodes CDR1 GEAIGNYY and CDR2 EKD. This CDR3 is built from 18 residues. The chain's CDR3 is CACDTVLPTRGYTDKLIF. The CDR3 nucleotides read TGTGCCTGTGACACCGTTTTGCCTACTAGGGGGTACACCGATAAGCTCATCTTT.

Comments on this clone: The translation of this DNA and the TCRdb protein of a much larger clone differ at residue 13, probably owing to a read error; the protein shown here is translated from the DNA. The CDR3 here is CACDTVGGGASDRLIF. CDR3 sequence (DNA): TGTGCCTGTGACACCGTCGGTGGGGGGGCCAGCGATAGACTCATCTTT. The chain carries TRDV2 and TRDJ1; D is possibly TRDD3 (6 bases). CDR3 length: 16 residues. The germline V gene has CDR1 GEAIGNYY and CDR2 EKD.

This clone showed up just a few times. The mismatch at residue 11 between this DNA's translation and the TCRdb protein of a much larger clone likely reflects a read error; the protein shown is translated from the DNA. CDR3 in DNA: TGTGCTCTTGGGGACCCGGGACTTCCTCCCAGTATCCTAATTACTGGGGGACTCAAAGGGGGCACCGATAAACTCATCTTT. Protein: CALGDPGLPPSILITGGLKGGTDKLIF. The genes are TRDV1 and TRDJ1, with 9 bases fitting TRDD3. V lost 3 bases to trimming and J lost 1 base; unmatched junction nucleotides: 39. The CDR3 has 27 amino acids. Germline assignment: CDR1 TSWWSYY and CDR2 QGS.

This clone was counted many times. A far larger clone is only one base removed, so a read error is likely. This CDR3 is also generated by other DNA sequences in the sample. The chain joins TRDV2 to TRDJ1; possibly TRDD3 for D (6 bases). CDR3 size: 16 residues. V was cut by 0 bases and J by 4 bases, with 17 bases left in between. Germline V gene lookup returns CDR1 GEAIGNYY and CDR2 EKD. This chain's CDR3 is CACDTVGGGASDKLIF. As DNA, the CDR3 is TGTGCCTGTGACACCGTTGGTGGGGGGGCCAGCGATAAACTCATCTTT.

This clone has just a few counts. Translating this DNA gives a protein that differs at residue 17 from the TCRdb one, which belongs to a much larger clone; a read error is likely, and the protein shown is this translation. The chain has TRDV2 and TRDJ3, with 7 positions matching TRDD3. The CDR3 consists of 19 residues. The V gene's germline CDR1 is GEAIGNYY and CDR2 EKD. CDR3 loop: CACDTALGVGSWDTRQVFF. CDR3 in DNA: TGTGCCTGTGACACCGCGCTGGGGGTAGGCTCCTGGGACACCCGACAGGTGTTTTTC.

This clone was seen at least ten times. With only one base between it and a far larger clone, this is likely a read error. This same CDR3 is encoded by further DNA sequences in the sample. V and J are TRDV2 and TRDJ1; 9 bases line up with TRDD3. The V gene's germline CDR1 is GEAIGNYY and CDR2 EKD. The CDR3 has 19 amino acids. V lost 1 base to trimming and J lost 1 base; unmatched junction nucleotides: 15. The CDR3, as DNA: TGTGCCTGTGACACAGTTATTCCGTCTACTGGGGGAGGCACCGATAAACTCATCTTT. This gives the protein CACDTVIPSTGGGTDKLIF.

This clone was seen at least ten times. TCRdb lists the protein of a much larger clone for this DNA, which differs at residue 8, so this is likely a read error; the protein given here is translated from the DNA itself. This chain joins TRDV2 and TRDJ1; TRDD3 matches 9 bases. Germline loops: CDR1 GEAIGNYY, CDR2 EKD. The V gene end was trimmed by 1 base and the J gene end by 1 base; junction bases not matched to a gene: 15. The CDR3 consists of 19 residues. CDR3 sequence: CACDTVILSTGGGTDKLIF. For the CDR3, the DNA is TGTGCCTGTGACACGGTTATTCTGTCTACTGGGGGAGGCACCGATAAACTCATCTTT.